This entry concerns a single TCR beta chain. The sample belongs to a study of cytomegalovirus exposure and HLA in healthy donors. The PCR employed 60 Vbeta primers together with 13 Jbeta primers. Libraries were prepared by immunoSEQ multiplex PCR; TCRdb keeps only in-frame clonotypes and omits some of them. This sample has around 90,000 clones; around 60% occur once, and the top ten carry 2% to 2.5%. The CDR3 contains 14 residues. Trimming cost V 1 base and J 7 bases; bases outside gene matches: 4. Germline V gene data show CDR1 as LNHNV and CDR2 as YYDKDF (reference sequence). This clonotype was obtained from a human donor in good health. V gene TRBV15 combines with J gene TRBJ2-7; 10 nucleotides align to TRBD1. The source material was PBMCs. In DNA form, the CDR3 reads TGTGCCACCAGCAGAGGGACAGGGGGGAGAGAGCAGTACTTC. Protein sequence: CATSRGTGGREQYF.